This TCR beta chain is drawn from a study of cytomegalovirus exposure and HLA in healthy donors. The PCR contained 60 Vbeta and 13 Jbeta primers. Profiled with immunoSEQ multiplex PCR; TCRdb holds only in-frame clones, not every one. The data show 150,000 to 200,000 clones, with almost 80% seen just once and just under 6.5% held by the top ten. There were likely unrecorded immune exposures, though donors were nominally healthy when sampled. V was shortened by 4 bases and J by 9 bases, with 20 bases between the two germline ends. The CDR3 is made up of 14 amino acids. In germline, CDR1 is SGHRS, CDR2 YFSETQ.

The genes are TRBV5-1 and TRBJ2-7; D is unresolved. This clonotype was sampled from a man aged 40-49 years in good health and CMV-seropositive. Sequenced sample: PBMCs. In DNA form, the CDR3 reads TGCGCCAGCAGCCCGAACGAGATACTACGAGTGCAGTACTTC. It codes for CASSPNEILRVQYF.